The rows below give T cell receptor beta chains drawn from one sample of a study of radiation and T cells in renal cell carcinoma. Sequencing used immunoSEQ multiplex PCR; TCRdb keeps in-frame clones, though not all of them. Here the sample spans roughly 12,000 clones, approximately 62% being singletons. The specimen comprised tumor tissue, sampled from a patient whose treatment was nephrectomy without radiotherapy. The receptors originated from a woman older than 75 with renal cell carcinoma. Both conserved end residues are part of each CDR3.

j_gene	v_gene	CDR3aa
TRBJ1-2	TRBV7-2	CASSLHGTANYGYTF
TRBJ1-1	TRBV19	CATHPAPGPENTEAFF
TRBJ1-5	TRBV6-5	CASSYGEPRGQPQHF
TRBJ2-1	TRBV5-1	CASSLRDEDEQFF
TRBJ2-7	TRBV27	CASSRDRAEQYF
TRBJ1-2	TRBV11-2	CASSRDSAQGGYTF
TRBJ2-1	TRBV5-6	CASTLVASINEQFF
TRBJ2-5	TRBV19	CASSSRSARQETQYF
TRBJ1-6	TRBV11-3	CASRPDRSSNSPLHF
TRBJ1-2	TRBV28	CASGDRDGGYTF
TRBJ1-5	TRBV4-1	CASSQVQGDQPQHF
TRBJ1-4	TRBV6-5	CASRRQETANEKLFF
TRBJ2-2	TRBV18	CASSPPDRYGELFF
TRBJ2-1	TRBV5-1	CASSLETGGNEQFF
TRBJ2-3	TRBV6-6	CASSNGRADTQYF
TRBJ1-1	TRBV2	CASTLPGNAEAFF
TRBJ2-1	TRBV19	CASSIVADPYNEQFF
TRBJ1-5	TRBV2	CASTQGMGNQPQHF
TRBJ1-1	TRBV4-2	CASSFSVAGMNTEAFF
TRBJ1-2	TRBV19	CASSRGWADVNYGYTF
TRBJ2-1	TRBV29-1	CSVEVLLAEGQFF
TRBJ2-5	TRBV18	CASSPSLVRPGMVETQYF
TRBJ1-4	TRBV6-6	CASSYQGSNEKLFF
TRBJ1-5	TRBV11-2	CASSPRRGGPQHF
TRBJ2-7	TRBV5-1	CASSSGRPLIGYEQYF
TRBJ2-3	TRBV15	CATSRDRDTQYF
TRBJ2-1	TRBV5-1	CASSPRQGHNEQFF
TRBJ2-1	TRBV19	CASSIATGAYNEQFF
TRBJ1-1	TRBV11-2	CASSLADRVGEAFF
TRBJ2-5	TRBV28	CASRRTGRETQYF
TRBJ1-2	TRBV5-1	CASSLGQGSYGYTF
TRBJ2-5	TRBV5-1	CASSLGIAGEETQYF
TRBJ1-6	TRBV4-3	CASSQETPGTGGSPLHF
TRBJ1-4	TRBV2	CASSAAGQNEKLFF
TRBJ1-5	TRBV18	CASSQGRRIEPQHF
TRBJ2-1	TRBV5-1	CASSSGTSGAVEQFF
TRBJ1-2	TRBV10-3	CAISEPANYGYTF
TRBJ1-6	TRBV7-2	CASSLVDRGSSPLHF
TRBJ1-6	TRBV7-2	CASSLGRQGALHF
TRBJ2-3	TRBV10-3	CAISERPDATQYF
TRBJ1-1	TRBV7-6	CASSLAAGQGAFF
TRBJ2-5	TRBV29-1	CSVRPLQETQYF
TRBJ2-5	TRBV5-4	CASSLETPQETQYF
TRBJ1-6	TRBV5-6	CASSDFIFNSPLHF
TRBJ1-5	TRBV19	CASSLGGRFNQPQHF
TRBJ1-1	TRBV5-1	CASSLGAGRTEAFF
TRBJ1-1	TRBV5-1	CASSLAWSGPLMNTEAFF
TRBJ1-5	TRBV19	CASKGVNQPQHF
TRBJ2-2	TRBV11-2	CASSFLAPGELFF
TRBJ1-5	TRBV19	CASSTAKQPQHF
TRBJ1-2	TRBV7-6	CASSLSDRYGYTF
TRBJ1-5	TRBV4-2	CASSQDEGDQPQHF
TRBJ2-7	TRBV27	CASSLSAYRAYEQYF
TRBJ1-1	TRBV27	CASSPGQAKMNTEAFF
TRBJ2-2	TRBV11-3	CASSFGDLANTGELFF